Below are 7 T cell receptor beta chains sequenced from a single sample in a study of molecular identifiers for immune sequencing clone quantification. TCRdb fed the PCR reads into MiXCR, producing one record per CDR3 protein. The profile shows about 510,000 distinct CDR3 sequences, roughly 26% of them singletons. The specimen sequenced was naive CD8+ T cells from blood, with Jurkat cell RNA spiked in. Sample subset: FACS-sorted CD8+CD4-CCR7+CD45RA+ naive T cells. The source is a human donor in good health. Some libraries in this study had Jurkat cell RNA spiked in.

This clonotype appeared a few times. The junction shows a germline mismatch at one end, possibly a read error. This chain links TRBV5-4 with TRBJ2-7; 8 bases line up with TRBD1. The CDR3 totals 14 residues. Germline CDR1 is SGHNT and CDR2 is YYREEE (reference sequence). The CDR3 here is CASSLAVQGAPWHF. Written as DNA, the CDR3 is TGTGCCAGCAGCTTGGCGGTCCAGGGGGCCCCGTGGCACTTC.

The rearrangement uses TRBV7-9 and TRBJ2-3, with 8 bases that match TRBD2. The CDR3 totals 16 residues. J lost 5 bases, V lost 1 base, and 8 bases had no gene match. Germline V gene data show CDR1 as SEHNR and CDR2 as FQNEAQ (reference sequence). CDR3 nucleotide sequence: TGTGCCAGCAGCTTAGGTTCGCGGGAGGTTAGAGATACGCAGTATTTT. It yields the protein CASSLGSREVRDTQYF.

This rearrangement joins TRBV19 to TRBJ1-4; D perhaps matches TRBD1 (6 bases). The CDR3 totals 12 residues. Germline V gene lookup returns CDR1 LNHDA and CDR2 SQIVND (reference sequence). Trimming stripped 5 bases from V and 13 bases from J, with 14 bases between. The CDR3 loop reads CASSPTGMRLFF. The CDR3 bases are TGTGCCAGTAGTCCTACAGGGATGAGACTGTTTTTT.

The chain uses TRBV7-9 and TRBJ2-7; no firm D call. Trimming left V 5 bases short and J 3 bases short, with 17 bases between. Germline assignment: CDR1 SEHNR and CDR2 FQNEAQ (reference sequence). CDR3 size: 15 residues. DNA for the CDR3: TGTGCCAGCAGCCCCGTCGCCAGTGAAGTCTACGAGCAGTACTTC. This translates into CASSPVASEVYEQYF.

This clonotype was seen only once. Compared with germline, one end of the junction differs, possibly owing to a read error. The gene calls are TRBV19 and TRBJ1-2; D remains unclear. The CDR3 runs 14 residues. The germline gives CDR1 LNHDA, CDR2 SQIVND (reference sequence). CDR3 nucleotides: TGTGCCAGTAGTATAGATCTGGATGTCTATGGCTGCACCTTC. The encoded protein is CASSIDLDVYGCTF.

The rearrangement joins TRBV20-1 to TRBJ1-2; a possible D gene is TRBD1 (6 bases). The CDR3 is made up of 15 amino acids. The germline V gene encodes CDR1 DFQATT and CDR2 SNEGSKA (reference sequence). The V end was cut by 0 bases, the J end by 3 bases, with 14 bases between. This CDR3 is CSARDLGQIDYGYTF. In nucleotides, the CDR3 is TGCAGTGCTAGAGATTTAGGACAGATAGACTATGGCTACACCTTC.

Of note for this clonotype: A much bigger clone sits one base away, suggesting this may be a read error. J is TRBJ2-7 and V is TRBV5-6, with D perhaps matching TRBD1 (6 bases). Germline V gene lookup returns CDR1 SGHDT and CDR2 YYEEEE. There are 14 residues in the CDR3. The CDR3 here is CASSLIQGPYKQYF. For the CDR3, the DNA is TGTGCCAGCAGCTTGATTCAGGGGCCCTACAAGCAGTACTTC.